One sample yielded the 2 T cell receptor beta chains listed below, sequenced in a study of CD8 T cells in ankylosing spondylitis. Study-wide results and caveats: In ankylosing spondylitis blood, a motif of several highly homologous TCR beta variants appeared characteristic.

MiXCR, run by TCRdb on the 5' RACE reads, gives a single entry per CDR3 protein. Of hundreds of thousands of distinct CDR3 sequences in the sample, 10% to 15% were seen once. Their recognized antigens are unknown. The sample consisted of blood, either unsorted or a sorted T cell fraction (not recorded which). The receptors come from a male donor with ankylosing spondylitis.

This clonotype was seen more than once but under ten times. The chain uses TRBV29-1 and TRBJ2-5; 11 bases map to TRBD2. Germline V gene data show CDR1 as SQVTM and CDR2 as ANQGSEA. The CDR3 contains 17 residues. V lost 1 base to trimming and J lost 6 bases; unmatched junction nucleotides: 13. The DNA for the CDR3 is TGCAGCGTTGAAGGTCGCGGGTCTAGCGGGGGGTGGAAGACCCAGTACTTC. Protein sequence: CSVEGRGSSGGWKTQYF.

V and J are TRBV20-1 and TRBJ2-3; TRBD2 aligns across 9 bases. J gave up 0 bases and V 3 bases, and 16 bases lay outside the gene matches. The CDR3 runs 19 residues. The germline gives CDR1 DFQATT, CDR2 SNEGSKA (reference sequence). The CDR3 nucleotides read TGCAGTGCTAGCTCTCTTTCTGTGCGGGGGGGCTCCAGCACAGATACGCAGTATTTT. It translates to CSASSLSVRGGSSTDTQYF.